This TCR beta chain was sequenced in a study of cytotoxic CD8 clonotypes in ibrutinib-treated CLL. Sequencing was performed with immunoSEQ multiplex PCR; in TCRdb, only in-frame clones are kept and a portion is missing. The sample holds some 130,000 clones; roughly 90% are singletons and the top ten take under 14%. Germline CDR1 and CDR2: MNHEY and SVGAGI. The V end was cut by 6 bases, the J end by 4 bases, with 10 bases between. The CDR3 consists of 13 residues. Cryopreserved PBMCs supplied roughly 1.8 micrograms of genomic DNA for TCR beta libraries. This chain connects TRBV6-5 to TRBJ1-5; D may be TRBD1 (5 bases). The receptor was isolated from a human donor with chronic lymphocytic leukemia. The sequencing used PBMCs, collected after 12 months of ibrutinib treatment. CDR3 in amino acids: CASRRQTNQPQHF. The CDR3 nucleotides read TGTGCCAGCAGGAGACAGACTAATCAGCCCCAGCATTTT.